This TCR beta chain emerged from a study of cytomegalovirus exposure and HLA in healthy donors. Germline V gene sequence: CDR1 MDHEN, CDR2 SYDVKM. V lost 11 bases to trimming and J lost 2 bases, with 22 bases between them. This CDR3 has 16 amino acids. The study ran its PCR with 60 Vbeta and 13 Jbeta primers. Here immunoSEQ multiplex PCR was the method, and the copy in TCRdb shows in-frame clones only, minus some. The data hold approximately 100,000 clones, with roughly 72% observed a single time. This chain connects TRBV28 to TRBJ1-5; possibly TRBD1 for D (6 bases). Input material: PBMCs. The receptor was isolated from a woman under 30 in good health and CMV-seropositive. The CDR3, as DNA: TGTGCCGTAGGTTCAGCCCGGGACATTGGCAATCAGCCCCAGCATTTT. Protein sequence: CAVGSARDIGNQPQHF.